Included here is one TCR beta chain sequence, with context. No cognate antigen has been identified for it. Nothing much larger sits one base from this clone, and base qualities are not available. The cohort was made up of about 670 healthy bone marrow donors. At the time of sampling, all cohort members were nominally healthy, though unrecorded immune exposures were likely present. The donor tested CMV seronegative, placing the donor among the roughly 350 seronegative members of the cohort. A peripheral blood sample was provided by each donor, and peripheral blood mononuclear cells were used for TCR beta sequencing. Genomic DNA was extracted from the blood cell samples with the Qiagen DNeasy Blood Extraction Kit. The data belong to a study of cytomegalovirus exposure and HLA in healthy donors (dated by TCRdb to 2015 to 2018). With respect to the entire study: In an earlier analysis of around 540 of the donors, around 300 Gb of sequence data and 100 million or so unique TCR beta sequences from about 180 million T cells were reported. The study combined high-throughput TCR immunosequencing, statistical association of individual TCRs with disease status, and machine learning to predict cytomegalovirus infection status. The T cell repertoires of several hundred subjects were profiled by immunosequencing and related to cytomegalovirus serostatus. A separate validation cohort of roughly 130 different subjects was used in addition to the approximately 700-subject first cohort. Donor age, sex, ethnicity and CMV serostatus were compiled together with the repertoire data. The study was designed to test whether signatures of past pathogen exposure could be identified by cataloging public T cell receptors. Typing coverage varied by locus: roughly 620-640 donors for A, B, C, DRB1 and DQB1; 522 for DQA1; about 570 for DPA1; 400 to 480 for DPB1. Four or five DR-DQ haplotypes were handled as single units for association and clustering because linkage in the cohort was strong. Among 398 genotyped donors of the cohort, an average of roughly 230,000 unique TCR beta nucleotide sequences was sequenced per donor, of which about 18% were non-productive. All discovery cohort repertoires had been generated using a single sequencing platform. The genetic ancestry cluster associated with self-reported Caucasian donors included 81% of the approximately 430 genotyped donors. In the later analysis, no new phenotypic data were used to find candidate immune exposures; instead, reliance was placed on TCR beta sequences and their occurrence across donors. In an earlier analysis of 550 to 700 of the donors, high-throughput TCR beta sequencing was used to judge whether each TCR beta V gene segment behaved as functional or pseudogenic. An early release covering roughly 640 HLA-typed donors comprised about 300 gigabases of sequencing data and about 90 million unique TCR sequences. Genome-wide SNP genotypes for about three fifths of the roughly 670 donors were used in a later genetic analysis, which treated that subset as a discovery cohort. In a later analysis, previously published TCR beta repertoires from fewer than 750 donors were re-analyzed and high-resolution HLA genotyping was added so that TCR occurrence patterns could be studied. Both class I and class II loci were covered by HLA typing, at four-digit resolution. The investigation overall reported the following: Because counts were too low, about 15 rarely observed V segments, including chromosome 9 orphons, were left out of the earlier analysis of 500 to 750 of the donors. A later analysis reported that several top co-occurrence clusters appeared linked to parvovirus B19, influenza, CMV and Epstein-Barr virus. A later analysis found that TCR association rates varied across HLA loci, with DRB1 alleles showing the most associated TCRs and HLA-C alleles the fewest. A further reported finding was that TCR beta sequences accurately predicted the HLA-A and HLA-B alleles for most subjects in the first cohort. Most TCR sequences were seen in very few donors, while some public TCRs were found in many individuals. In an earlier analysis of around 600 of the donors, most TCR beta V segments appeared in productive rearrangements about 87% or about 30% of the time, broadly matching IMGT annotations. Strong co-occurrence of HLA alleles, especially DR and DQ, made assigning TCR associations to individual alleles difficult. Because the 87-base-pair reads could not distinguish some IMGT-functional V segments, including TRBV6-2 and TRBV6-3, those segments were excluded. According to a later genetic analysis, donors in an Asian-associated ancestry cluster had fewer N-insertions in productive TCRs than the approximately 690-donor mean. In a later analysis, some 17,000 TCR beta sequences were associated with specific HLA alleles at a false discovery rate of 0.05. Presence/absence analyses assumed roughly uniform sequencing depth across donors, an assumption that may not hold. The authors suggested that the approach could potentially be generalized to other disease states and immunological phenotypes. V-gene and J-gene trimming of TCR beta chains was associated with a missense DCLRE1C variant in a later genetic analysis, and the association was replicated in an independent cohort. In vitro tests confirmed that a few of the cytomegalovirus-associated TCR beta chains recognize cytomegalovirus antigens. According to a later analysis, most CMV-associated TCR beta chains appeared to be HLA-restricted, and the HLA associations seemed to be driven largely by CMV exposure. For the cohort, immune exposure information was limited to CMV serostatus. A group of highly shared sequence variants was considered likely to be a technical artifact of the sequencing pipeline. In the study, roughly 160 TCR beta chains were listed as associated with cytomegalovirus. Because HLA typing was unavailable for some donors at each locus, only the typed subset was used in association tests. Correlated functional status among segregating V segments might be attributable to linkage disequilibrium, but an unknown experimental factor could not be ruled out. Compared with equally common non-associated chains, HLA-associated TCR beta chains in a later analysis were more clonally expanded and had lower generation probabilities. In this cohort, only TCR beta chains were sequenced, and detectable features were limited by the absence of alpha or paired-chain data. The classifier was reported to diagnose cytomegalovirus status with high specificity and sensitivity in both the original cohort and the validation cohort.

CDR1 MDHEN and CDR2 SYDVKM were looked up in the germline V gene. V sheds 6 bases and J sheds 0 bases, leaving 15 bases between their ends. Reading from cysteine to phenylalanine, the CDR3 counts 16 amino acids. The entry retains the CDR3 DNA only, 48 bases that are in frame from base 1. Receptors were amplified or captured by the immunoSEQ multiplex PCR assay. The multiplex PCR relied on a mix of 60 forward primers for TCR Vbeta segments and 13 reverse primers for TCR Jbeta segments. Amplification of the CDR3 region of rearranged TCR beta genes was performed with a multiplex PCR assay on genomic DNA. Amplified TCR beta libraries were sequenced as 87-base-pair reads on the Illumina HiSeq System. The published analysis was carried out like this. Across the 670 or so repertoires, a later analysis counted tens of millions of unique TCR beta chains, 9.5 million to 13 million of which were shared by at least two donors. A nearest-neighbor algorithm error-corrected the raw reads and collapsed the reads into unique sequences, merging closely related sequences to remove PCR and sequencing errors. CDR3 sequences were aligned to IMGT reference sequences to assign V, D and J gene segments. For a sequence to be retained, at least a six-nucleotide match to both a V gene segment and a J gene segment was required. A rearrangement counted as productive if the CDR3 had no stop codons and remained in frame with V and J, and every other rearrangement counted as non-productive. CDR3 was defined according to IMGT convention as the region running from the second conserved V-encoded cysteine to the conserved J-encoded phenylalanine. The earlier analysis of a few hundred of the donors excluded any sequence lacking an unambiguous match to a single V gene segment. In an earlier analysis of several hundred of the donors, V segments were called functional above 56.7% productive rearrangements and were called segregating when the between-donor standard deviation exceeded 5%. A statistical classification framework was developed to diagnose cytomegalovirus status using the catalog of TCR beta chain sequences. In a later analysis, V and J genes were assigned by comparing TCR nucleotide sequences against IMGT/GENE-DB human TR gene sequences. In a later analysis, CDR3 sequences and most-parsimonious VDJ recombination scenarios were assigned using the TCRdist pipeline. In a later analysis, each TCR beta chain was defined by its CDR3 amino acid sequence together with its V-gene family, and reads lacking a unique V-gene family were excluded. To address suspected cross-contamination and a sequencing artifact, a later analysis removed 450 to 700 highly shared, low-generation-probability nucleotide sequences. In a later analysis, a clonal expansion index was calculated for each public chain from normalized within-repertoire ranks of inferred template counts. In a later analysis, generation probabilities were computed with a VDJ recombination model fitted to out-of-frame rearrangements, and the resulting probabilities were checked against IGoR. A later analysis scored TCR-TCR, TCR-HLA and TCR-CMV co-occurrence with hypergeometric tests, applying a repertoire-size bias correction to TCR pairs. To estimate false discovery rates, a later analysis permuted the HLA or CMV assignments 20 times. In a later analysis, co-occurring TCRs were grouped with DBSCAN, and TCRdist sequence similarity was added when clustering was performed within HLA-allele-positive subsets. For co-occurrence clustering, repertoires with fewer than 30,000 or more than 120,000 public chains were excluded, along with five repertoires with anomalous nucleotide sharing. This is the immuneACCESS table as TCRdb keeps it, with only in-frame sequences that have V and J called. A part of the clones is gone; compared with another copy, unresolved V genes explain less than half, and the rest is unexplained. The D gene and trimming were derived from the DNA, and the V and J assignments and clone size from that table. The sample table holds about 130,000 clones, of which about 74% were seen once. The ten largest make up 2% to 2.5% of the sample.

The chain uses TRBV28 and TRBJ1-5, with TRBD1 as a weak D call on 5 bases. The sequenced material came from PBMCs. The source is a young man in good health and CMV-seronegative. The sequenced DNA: TGTGCCAGCAGGGGCGTGGGACTATATAGCAATCAGCCCCAGCATTTT. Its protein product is CASRGVGLYSNQPQHF. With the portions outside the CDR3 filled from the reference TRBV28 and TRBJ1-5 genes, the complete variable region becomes DVKVTQSSRYLVKRTGEKVFLECVQDMDHENMFWYRQDPGLGLRLIYFSYDVKMKEKGDIPEGYSVSREKKERFSLILESASTNQTSMYLCASRGVGLYSNQPQHFGDGTRLSIL.